What follows are 15 T cell receptor beta chains derived from one specimen sequenced in a study of PD-L1 blockade in urothelial cancer (dated by TCRdb to the late 2010s). Library prep was done by the immunoSEQ multiplex PCR assay. TCRdb limited this immuneACCESS table to in-frame rearrangements with V and J called. A share of clones is missing; checked studies link under half to unresolved V genes, and the rest is unexplained. In all, the sample holds under 95,000 clones, and more than 75% of those were seen once. The ten largest clonotypes hold roughly 14% of the sample. The time point label of this sample denotes: pretreatment peripheral blood. The starting material was PBMCs, obtained around atezolizumab (anti-PD-L1) treatment. Every receptor here comes from a man aged 60 to 75 with urothelial cancer.

The chain combines TRBV7-2 with TRBJ1-1; 7 bases fit TRBD1. With V trimmed by 5 bases and J by 0 bases, 6 bases remained unmatched. The CDR3 extends over 15 amino acids. Germline assignment: CDR1 SGHTA and CDR2 FQGNSA. CDR3 nucleotide sequence: TGTGCCAGCAGCCCGGGACAGCCCATGAACACTGAAGCTTTCTTT. It encodes CASSPGQPMNTEAFF.

This clone was observed a few times. The chain combines TRBV30 with TRBJ1-1, with D possibly being TRBD1 (5 bases). Trimming stripped 4 bases from V and 4 bases from J, with 13 bases between. The V gene's germline CDR1 is GTSNPN and CDR2 SVGIG (reference sequence). CDR3 length: 13 residues. CDR3 in amino acids: CAWKMRRGTEAFF. DNA of the CDR3: TGTGCCTGGAAGATGAGGAGGGGCACTGAAGCTTTCTTT.

This clone was seen more than once but under ten times. The rearrangement links TRBV21-1 to TRBJ2-7; the table calls TRBD1, which could not be checked here. TRBV21-1 is designated a pseudogene. The CDR3 covers 15 residues. The CDR3 DNA is TGTGCCAGCAGCACCGACAGGGGGCACAGGTACGAGCAGTACTTC. It encodes CASSTDRGHRYEQYF.

The chain links TRBV19 to TRBJ1-2, with TRBD1 as a possible D gene (5 bases). The germline V and J ends were trimmed by 0 bases and 2 bases, with 13 bases remaining between them. The germline V gene has CDR1 LNHDA and CDR2 SQIVND (reference sequence). The CDR3 has 16 amino acids. The CDR3 region has the DNA TGTGCCAGTAGTATAGATAATGGCCAGGGAAACTATGGCTACACCTTC. This codes for CASSIDNGQGNYGYTF.

J is TRBJ2-1 and V is TRBV29-1, with no clear D. Germline V gene data show CDR1 as SQVTM and CDR2 as ANQGSEA. The CDR3 runs 12 residues. V dropped 4 bases and J dropped 8 bases, with 12 bases sitting between them. As DNA, the CDR3 is TGCAGCGTTGCGGTGGTTAAGTATGAGCAGTTCTTC. It is translated as CSVAVVKYEQFF.

This rearrangement joins TRBV28 to TRBJ2-7; 11 nucleotides align to TRBD1. After removal of 2 bases from V and 9 bases from J, the junction contained 6 bases not matched to a gene. The CDR3 is made up of 14 amino acids. Germline V gives CDR1 MDHEN, CDR2 SYDVKM. The chain's CDR3 is CASSLIGQGAGQYF. The CDR3 DNA reads TGTGCCAGCAGTTTAATCGGACAGGGGGCCGGGCAGTACTTC.

This chain links TRBV10-1 with TRBJ2-5, with D possibly being TRBD2 (6 bases). Germline V gene sequence: CDR1 WNHNN, CDR2 SYGVQD (reference sequence). The CDR3 runs 16 residues. Trimming pared 8 bases from V and 3 bases from J, leaving 22 bases between. In DNA form, the CDR3 reads TGCGCCAGCTCGCCCGGGCCGGGAGAGGCGAAAGAGACCCAGTACTTC. Its protein product is CASSPGPGEAKETQYF.

The chain couples TRBV7-2 to TRBJ2-6, with a tentative D call TRBD2 (6 bases). V was clipped by 3 bases and J by 0 bases, with 12 bases between them. The CDR3 totals 17 residues. The germline gives CDR1 SGHTA, CDR2 FQGNSA. CDR3 in DNA: TGTGCCAGCAGCTTTAATCGGGGGAGCTCTGGGGCCAACGTCCTGACTTTC. This codes for CASSFNRGSSGANVLTF.

This clone has only one observation. J is TRBJ2-2 and V is TRBV29-1, with TRBD1 as a possible D gene (7 bases). V lost 6 bases, J lost 4 bases, and 12 bases lay in between. The CDR3 totals 13 residues. Germline CDR1 is SQVTM and CDR2 is ANQGSEA. The CDR3 protein is CSVRGVTTGELFF. CDR3 nucleotides: TGCAGCGTCAGGGGGGTGACCACCGGGGAGCTGTTTTTT.

V usage is TRBV19 and J usage is TRBJ2-7; the match to TRBD1 covers 9 bases. Germline CDR1 and CDR2: LNHDA and SQIVND (reference sequence). This CDR3 region has 13 residues. The junction had 3 bases not matched to a gene; V was cut back by 4 bases and J by 5 bases. The CDR3 bases are TGTGCCAGTAGTAGGGACAGGGAGGACGAGCAGTACTTC. Its protein product is CASSRDREDEQYF.

V usage is TRBV2 and J usage is TRBJ2-7; 7 positions match TRBD2. The CDR3 has 15 amino acids. Germline lookup yields CDR1 SNHLY and CDR2 FYNNEI. With V trimmed by 2 bases and J by 0 bases, 4 bases remained unmatched. As DNA, the CDR3 is TGTGCCAGCAGTGAACTGGGGGGGAGCTCCTACGAGCAGTACTTC. Residues: CASSELGGSSYEQYF.

The gene calls are TRBV4-1 and TRBJ1-5; unclear D gene. V lost 0 bases and J lost 0, with 9 bases in between. Germline CDR1 reads MGHRA; CDR2 reads YSYEKL. CDR3 length: 16 residues. DNA of the CDR3: TGCGCCAGCAGCCAAGAGACACATTATAGCAATCAGCCCCAGCATTTT. Translation gives CASSQETHYSNQPQHF.

The rearrangement joins TRBV9 to TRBJ2-1, with 14 bases fitting TRBD2. Germline V gene data show CDR1 as SGDLS and CDR2 as YYNGEE. This CDR3 has 15 amino acids. V trimming: 3 bases; J trimming: 9 bases; junction bases outside the gene matches: 5. This CDR3 is CASSAGTSGRSEQFF. The DNA for the CDR3 is TGTGCCAGCAGCGCCGGGACTAGCGGGAGAAGTGAGCAGTTCTTC.

V is TRBV9 and J is TRBJ2-2; the D is unclear. This CDR3 spans 17 amino acids. The V and J ends lost 0 bases and 0 bases respectively, with 12 bases between them. Germline V gives CDR1 SGDLS, CDR2 YYNGEE. In DNA, the CDR3 is TGTGCCAGCAGCGTAGACAGTAAATTCCCGAACACCGGGGAGCTGTTTTTT. It translates to CASSVDSKFPNTGELFF.

This clone has only one observation. The J gene is TRBJ2-1, the V gene TRBV7-9, with no clear D. Germline CDR1 SEHNR, CDR2 FQNEAQ (reference sequence). This CDR3 contains 14 residues. V lost 0 bases and J lost 3, with 6 bases in between. CDR3 bases: TGTGCCAGCAGCTTAGCGCGGCGCTACAATGAGCAGTTCTTC. Translation: CASSLARRYNEQFF.